This T cell receptor beta chain was found in a study of shared clonotypes between healthy human individuals. This clone was counted many times. Its antigen is unknown. Points from the study as a whole: Researchers found naive subsets generally carried larger estimated richness than memory subsets.

Trimming cost V 0 bases and J 6 bases, with 11 bases left between them. Germline CDR1 reads MRHNA; CDR2 reads SNTAGT. This CDR3 comprises 14 residues. Terminally differentiated effector memory CD45RA+ cells were excluded by CCR7 positive selection of CD45RO-negative cells. Healthy HIV-negative adults without recent acute infections or vaccinations served as donors. The data were produced by immunoSEQ multiplex PCR, yet TCRdb's version contains in-frame clones alone and is incomplete. Found here are under 850,000 clones, 92% of them singletons; the top ten hold 20% to 30%. This chain joins TRBV6-4 and TRBJ1-2, with D possibly matching TRBD1 (6 bases). The receptor was isolated from a man aged 30-40 years in good health. The sample comprised naive CD8+ T cells sorted from blood. The CDR3 reads CASSDSGGAHGYTF. CDR3 nucleotide sequence: TGTGCCAGCAGTGACTCTGGGGGGGCGCATGGCTACACCTTC.